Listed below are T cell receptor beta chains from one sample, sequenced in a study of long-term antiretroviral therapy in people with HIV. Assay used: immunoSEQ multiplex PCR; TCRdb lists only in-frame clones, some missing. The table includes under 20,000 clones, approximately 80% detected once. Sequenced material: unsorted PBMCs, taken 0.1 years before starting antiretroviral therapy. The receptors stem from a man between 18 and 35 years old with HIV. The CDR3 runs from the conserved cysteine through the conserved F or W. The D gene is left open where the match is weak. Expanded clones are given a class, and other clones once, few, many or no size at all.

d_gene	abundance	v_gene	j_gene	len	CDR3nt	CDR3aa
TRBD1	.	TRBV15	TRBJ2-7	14	TGTGCCACCAGCAGGGCCCCGACAGGGTACGAGCAGTACTTC	CATSRAPTGYEQYF
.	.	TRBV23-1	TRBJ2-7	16	TGCGCCAGCAGTCTCCTCCGCGTCGGGGCAGGGGCCGAGCAGTACTTC	CASSLLRVGAGAEQYF
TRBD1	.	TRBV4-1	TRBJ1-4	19	TGCGCCAGCAGCCATAATCCGACAGGGGGCCTGTTTCTCGATGAAAAACTGTTTTTT	CASSHNPTGGLFLDEKLFF
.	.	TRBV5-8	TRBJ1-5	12	TGTGCCAGCAGCTATAGGGATCAGCCCCAGCATTTT	CASSYRDQPQHF
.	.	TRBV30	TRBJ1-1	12	TGTGCCTGGGATTGGAGGAACACTGAAGCTTTCTTT	CAWDWRNTEAFF
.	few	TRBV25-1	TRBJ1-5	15	TGTGCCAGCAGTGCCCCCGGGGACGGCAATCAGCCCCAGCATTTT	CASSAPGDGNQPQHF
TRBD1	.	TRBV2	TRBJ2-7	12	TGTGCCAGCAGGGCAGGGGGCGTCGAGCAGTACTTC	CASRAGGVEQYF
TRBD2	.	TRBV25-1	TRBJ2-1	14	TGTGCCAGCATGGAGCGGGGGGGCAGGGATGAGCAGTTCTTC	CASMERGGRDEQFF
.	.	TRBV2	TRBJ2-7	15	TGTGCCAGCAGTGCAGACCAGGGGATCCCCTACGAGCAGTACTTC	CASSADQGIPYEQYF
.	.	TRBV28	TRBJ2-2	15	TGTGCCAGCAGTTTTGAGGGTAGGGGCACCGGGGAGCTGTTTTTT	CASSFEGRGTGELFF
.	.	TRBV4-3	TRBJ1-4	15	TGCGCCAGCAGCCTAGACCGTACAACTAATGAAAAACTGTTTTTT	CASSLDRTTNEKLFF
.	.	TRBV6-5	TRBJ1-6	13	TGTGCCAGCAGGGTGACCTATAATTCACCCCTCCACTTT	CASRVTYNSPLHF
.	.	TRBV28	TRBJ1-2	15	TGTGCCAGCAGTTTAAGAGGATCACCCTTGTATGGCTACACCTTC	CASSLRGSPLYGYTF
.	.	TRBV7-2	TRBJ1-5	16	TGTGCCAGCAGCTTAGGACAGTACTATAGCAATCAGCCCCAGCATTTT	CASSLGQYYSNQPQHF
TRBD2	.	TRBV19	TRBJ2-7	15	TGTGCCAGTAGTATCAGCGGGGGACTAGCGAACGAGCAGTACTTC	CASSISGGLANEQYF
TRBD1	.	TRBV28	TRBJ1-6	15	TGTGCCAGCAGTGTCCGGGACAGGGAAAATTCACCCCTCCACTTT	CASSVRDRENSPLHF
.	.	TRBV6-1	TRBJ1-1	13	TGTGCCAGCACCAGGACAGCGAACACTGAAGCTTTCTTT	CASTRTANTEAFF
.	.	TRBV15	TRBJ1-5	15	TGTGCCACCAGCAGAGATAAGGGTAGCAATCAGCCCCAGCATTTT	CATSRDKGSNQPQHF
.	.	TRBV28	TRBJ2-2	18	TGTGCCAGCAGTCAAAAAGAGGGGTGGAGGACGAACACCGGGGAGCTGTTTTTT	CASSQKEGWRTNTGELFF
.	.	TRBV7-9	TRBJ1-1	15	TGTGCCAGCATCCCTTCTTGGGGGGTTAGTACTGAAGCTTTCTTT	CASIPSWGVSTEAFF
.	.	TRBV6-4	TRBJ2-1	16	TGTGCCAGCAGTGACTTTTCCGGGGGCCCGCGAAGGGAGCAGTTCTTC	CASSDFSGGPRREQFF
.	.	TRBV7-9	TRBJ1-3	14	TGTGCCAGCAGCTACTCGGGGCTCGGAAACACCATATATTTT	CASSYSGLGNTIYF
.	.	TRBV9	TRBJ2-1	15	TGTGCCAGCAGCGTGGGGAGTCCATCTACCAATGAGCAGTTCTTC	CASSVGSPSTNEQFF
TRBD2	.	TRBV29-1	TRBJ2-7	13	TGCAGCGTTGTAGAGCGGGGAACCTACGAGCAGTACTTC	CSVVERGTYEQYF
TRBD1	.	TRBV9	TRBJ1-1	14	TGTGCCAGCAGCCTTGGGACAGCCAACACTGAAGCTTTCTTT	CASSLGTANTEAFF
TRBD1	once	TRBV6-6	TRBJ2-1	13	TGTGCCAGCATTTTACAGGGGAACGGTGAGCAGTTCTTC	CASILQGNGEQFF
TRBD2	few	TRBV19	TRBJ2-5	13	TGTGCCAGTAGGCCTCGGGGCCGGGAGGACCAGTACTTC	CASRPRGREDQYF
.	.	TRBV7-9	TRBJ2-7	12	TGTGCCAGCAGCCCGGACTACTACGAGCAGTACTTC	CASSPDYYEQYF
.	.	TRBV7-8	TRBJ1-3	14	TGTGCCAGCAGCTTAGTGGCAGCTGGAAACACCATATATTTT	CASSLVAAGNTIYF
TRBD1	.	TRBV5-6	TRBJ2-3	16	TGTGCCAGCAGCTTGGACAGGGGGCTTTACACGGATACGCAGTATTTT	CASSLDRGLYTDTQYF
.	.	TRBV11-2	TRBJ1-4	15	TGTGCCAGCAGCCGACGGGGGGTAACTAATGAAAAACTGTTTTTT	CASSRRGVTNEKLFF
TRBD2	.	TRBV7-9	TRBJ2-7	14	TGTGCCAGCAGCGGAAGCCTAGCGGGGGTAAAGCAGTACTTC	CASSGSLAGVKQYF
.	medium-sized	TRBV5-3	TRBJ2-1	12	TGTGCCAGAAGCGCCGAGGGAGATGAGCAGTTCTTC	CARSAEGDEQFF
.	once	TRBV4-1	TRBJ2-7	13	TGCGCCAGCAGCCAAGGGTTAGGGTTTGAGCAGTACTTC	CASSQGLGFEQYF
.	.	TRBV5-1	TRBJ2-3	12	TGCGCCAGCAGCTTGGTTCGGGAGAGGGAGTATTTT	CASSLVREREYF
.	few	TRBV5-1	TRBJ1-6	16	TGCGCCAGCAGCTTGGCGGTTGGGTATGGTAATTCACCCCTCCACTTT	CASSLAVGYGNSPLHF
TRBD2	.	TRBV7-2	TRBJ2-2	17	TGTGCCAGCAGCTCTTTATCTTGGGGACTAGACACCGGGGAGCTGTTTTTT	CASSSLSWGLDTGELFF
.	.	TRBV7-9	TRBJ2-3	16	TGTGCCAGCAGCCCCCCCGCTGGCCCTAGCACAGATACGCAGTATTTT	CASSPPAGPSTDTQYF
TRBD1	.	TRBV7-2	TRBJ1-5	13	TGTGCCAGTTCGTGGACAGGGGATCAGCCCCAGCATTTT	CASSWTGDQPQHF
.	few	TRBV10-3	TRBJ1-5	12	TGTGCCATCAGTGAGAACAATCAGCCCCAGCATTTT	CAISENNQPQHF
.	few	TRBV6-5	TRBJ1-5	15	TGTGCCAGCAGCCCGGGGCAAGCCTACAATCAGCCCCAGCATTTT	CASSPGQAYNQPQHF
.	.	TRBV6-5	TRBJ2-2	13	TGTGCCAGCAGTTACGGTGGGAATAAGGAGCTGTTTTTT	CASSYGGNKELFF
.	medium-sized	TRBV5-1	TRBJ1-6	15	TGCGCCAGCAGCCTATACAGGGTTGGGAATTCACCCCTCCACTTT	CASSLYRVGNSPLHF
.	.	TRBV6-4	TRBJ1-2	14	TGTGCCAGCAGCGCGGAAGGAACTAACTATGGCTACACCTTC	CASSAEGTNYGYTF
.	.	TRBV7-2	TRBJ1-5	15	TGTGCCAGCAGCTTAGATGGGGATAGCAATCAGCCCCAGCATTTT	CASSLDGDSNQPQHF
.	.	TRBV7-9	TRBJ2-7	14	TGTGCCAGCAGCTTACCCAAAGGAGGCTACGAGCAGTACTTC	CASSLPKGGYEQYF
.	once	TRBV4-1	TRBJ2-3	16	TGCGCCAGCAGCCATCAACCATCCCTCCCGGTGGATACGCAGTATTTT	CASSHQPSLPVDTQYF
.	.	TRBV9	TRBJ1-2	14	TGTGCCAGCAGCCCCATGGACGGGAACTATGGCTACACCTTC	CASSPMDGNYGYTF
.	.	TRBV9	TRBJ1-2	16	TGTGCCAGCAGCGTAAGGTCGGGGACTCCACCCTATGGCTACACCTTC	CASSVRSGTPPYGYTF
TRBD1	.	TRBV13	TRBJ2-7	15	TGTGCCAGCAGCTTAGAGGGACAGGGGGGCTACGAGCAGTACTTC	CASSLEGQGGYEQYF